The present T cell receptor beta chain was sequenced within a study of blood T cell repertoires in COVID-19 (dated by TCRdb to the early 2020s). Background for the entire study: Collaborator samples came from the United States, Italy and Spain and covered acute and convalescent phases of COVID-19. The prospective study material was composed of cDNA or gDNA derived from T cells, B-cell-depleted T cells, or PBMCs. A freely available public database, intended as a resource for researchers studying the immune response to SARS-CoV-2, is where the repertoires were released. Subjects who had been exposed to COVID-19, were actively infected with it, or had recovered from it provided the deeply sampled blood TCRbeta repertoires that made up the dataset. Where available, HLA class I and class II types were obtained from metadata supplied by the sample provider rather than from assay-based typing. The sample metadata nearly always contained a de-identified subject ID, COVID-19 status, age in years and sex. The samples were drawn from the first 160 participants of the ongoing ImmuneRACE study and from over 950 subjects provided by 6 global collaborators. The paper's findings and limits, for the study overall: The amount of clinical and demographic metadata varied by source and participant and was provided uncurated.

Via the germline V gene, CDR1 is SNHLY and CDR2 FYNNEI. The germline V and J ends show losses of 6 bases and 1 base respectively, and no gene match explains 1 base of the junction. Reading from cysteine to phenylalanine, the CDR3 counts 14 amino acids. Only the CDR3 portion is preserved as DNA: 42 bases, with reading frame beginning at the first base. TCRbeta CDR3 regions were amplified from genomic DNA using the immunoSEQ Assay, a bias-controlled multiplex PCR. Regarding the original processing steps: Nucleated cell counts per sample were estimated from amplification of reference gene primers within the assay. To quantify the absolute abundance of each unique TCRbeta CDR3 rearrangement, sequence reads were collapsed and filtered. For each sample, productive Simpson clonality was calculated as the square root of Simpson's diversity index over productive rearrangements. The table comes from immuneACCESS by way of TCRdb, which keeps in-frame sequences with V and J called. Part of the clones is missing from these tables; in studies checked, under half for an unresolved V gene and the rest for unknown reasons. The DNA was the basis for D and trimming; V, J and clone size are from that table. This sample lists roughly 300,000 clones; roughly 88% were detected once. Roughly 1.6% of the sample is in the top ten clones.

The collaborating institutions used their own protocols to collect whole blood in K2EDTA tubes. For TCRbeta analysis, collaborators shipped samples in one of three forms: frozen whole blood, isolated PBMCs, or DNA extracted from either of those sample types. As concerns this clone: No antigen is known for it. No per-base quality is available; no much larger clone lies one base away.

The sequenced sample consisted of peripheral blood. The sequence came from a woman aged 50 to 60 with acute or convalescent COVID-19. The chain uses TRBV2 and TRBJ1-2; TRBD1 fits 11 bases in the junction. In nucleotides, the sequence is TGTGCCAGCAGGGGGACAGGGGGTAACTATGGCTACACCTTC. It encodes CASRGTGGNYGYTF. Where the CDR3 stops, the reference TRBV2 and TRBJ1-2 genes take over; the full variable domain is EPEVTQTPSHQVTQMGQEVILRCVPISNHLYFYWYRQILGQKVEFLVSFYNNEISEKSEIFDDQFSVERPDGSNFTLKIRSTKLEDSAMYFCASRGTGGNYGYTFGSGTRLTVV.